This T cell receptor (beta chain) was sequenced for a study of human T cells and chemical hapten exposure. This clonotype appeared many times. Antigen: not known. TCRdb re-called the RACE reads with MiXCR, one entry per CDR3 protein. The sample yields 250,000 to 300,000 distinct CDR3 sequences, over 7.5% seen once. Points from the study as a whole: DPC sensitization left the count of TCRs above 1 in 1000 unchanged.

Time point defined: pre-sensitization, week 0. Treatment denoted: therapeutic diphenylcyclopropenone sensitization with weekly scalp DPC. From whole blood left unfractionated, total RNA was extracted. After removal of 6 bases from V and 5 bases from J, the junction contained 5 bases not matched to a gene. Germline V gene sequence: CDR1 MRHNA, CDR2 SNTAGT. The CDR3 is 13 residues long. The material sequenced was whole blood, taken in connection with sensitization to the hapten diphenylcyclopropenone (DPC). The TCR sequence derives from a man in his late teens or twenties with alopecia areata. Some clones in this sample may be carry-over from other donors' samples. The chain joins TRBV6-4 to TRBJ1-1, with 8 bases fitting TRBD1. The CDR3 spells CASRLQGGTEAFF. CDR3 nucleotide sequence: TGTGCCAGCAGACTACAGGGGGGGACTGAAGCTTTCTTT.